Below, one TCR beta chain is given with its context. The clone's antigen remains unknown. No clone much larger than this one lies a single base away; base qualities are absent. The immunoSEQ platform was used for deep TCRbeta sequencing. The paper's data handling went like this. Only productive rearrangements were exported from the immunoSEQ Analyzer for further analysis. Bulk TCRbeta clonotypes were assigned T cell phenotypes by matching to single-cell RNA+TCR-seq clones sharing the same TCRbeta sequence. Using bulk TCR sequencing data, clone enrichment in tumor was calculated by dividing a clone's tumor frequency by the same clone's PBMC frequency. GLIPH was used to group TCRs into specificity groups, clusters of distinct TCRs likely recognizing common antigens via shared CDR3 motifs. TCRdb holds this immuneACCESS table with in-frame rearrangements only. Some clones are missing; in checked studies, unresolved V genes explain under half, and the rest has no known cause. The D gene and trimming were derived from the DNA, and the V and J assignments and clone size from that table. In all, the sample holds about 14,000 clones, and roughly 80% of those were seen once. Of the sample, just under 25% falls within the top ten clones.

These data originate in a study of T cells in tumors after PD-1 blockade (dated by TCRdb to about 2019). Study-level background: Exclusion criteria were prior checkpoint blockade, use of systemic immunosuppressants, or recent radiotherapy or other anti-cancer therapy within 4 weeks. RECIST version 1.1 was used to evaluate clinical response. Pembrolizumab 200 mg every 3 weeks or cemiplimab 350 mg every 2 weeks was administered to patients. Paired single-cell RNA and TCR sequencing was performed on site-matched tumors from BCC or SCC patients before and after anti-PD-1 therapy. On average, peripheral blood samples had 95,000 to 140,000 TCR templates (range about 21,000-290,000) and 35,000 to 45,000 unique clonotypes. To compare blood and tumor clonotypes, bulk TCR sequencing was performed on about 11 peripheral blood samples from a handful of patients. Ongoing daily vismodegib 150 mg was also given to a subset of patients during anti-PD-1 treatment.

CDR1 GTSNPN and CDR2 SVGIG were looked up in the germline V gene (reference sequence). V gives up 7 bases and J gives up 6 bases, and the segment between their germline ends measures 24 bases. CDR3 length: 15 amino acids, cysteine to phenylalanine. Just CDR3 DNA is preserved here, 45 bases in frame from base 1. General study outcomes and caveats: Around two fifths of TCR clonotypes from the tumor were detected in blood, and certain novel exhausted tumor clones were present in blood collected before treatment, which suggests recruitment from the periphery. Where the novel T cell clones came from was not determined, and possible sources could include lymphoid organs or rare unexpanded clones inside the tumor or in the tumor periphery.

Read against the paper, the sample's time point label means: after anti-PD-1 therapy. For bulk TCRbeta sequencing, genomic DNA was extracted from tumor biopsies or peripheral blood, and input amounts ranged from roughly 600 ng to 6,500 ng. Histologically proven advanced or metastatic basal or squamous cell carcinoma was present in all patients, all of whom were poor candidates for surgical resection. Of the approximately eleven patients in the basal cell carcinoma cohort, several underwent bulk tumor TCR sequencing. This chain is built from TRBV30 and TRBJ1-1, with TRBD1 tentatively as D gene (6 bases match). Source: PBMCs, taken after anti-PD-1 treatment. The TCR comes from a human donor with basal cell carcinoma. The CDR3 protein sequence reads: CASSGGARVRPEAFF. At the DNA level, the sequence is TGTGCCTCAAGTGGGGGGGCCCGAGTGCGTCCTGAAGCTTTCTTT.